This record concerns one T cell receptor (beta chain) sequence. This specimen belongs to a study of CD8 T cells in ankylosing spondylitis. V shed 6 bases and J shed 5 bases, with 13 bases lying between them. The germline CDR1 and CDR2 sequences are MNHEY and SVGEGT. The CDR3 length is 13 residues. Making use of molecular barcodes, quantitative 5'-RACE generated TCR beta libraries. TCRdb reprocessed the 5' RACE reads via MiXCR and lists one record per CDR3 protein. The sample lists over 25,000 distinct CDR3 sequences; approximately 15% were seen once. V is TRBV6-2 or TRBV6-3 and J is TRBJ2-5; D is undetermined. Material: blood. The clonotype was recovered from a male donor with ankylosing spondylitis or in good health (not recorded which). The CDR3 DNA sequence: TGTGCCAGCAGCTCCTTGATCGGCGAGACCCAGTACTTC. Its translation: CASSSLIGETQYF.